Below are 14 T cell receptor beta chains sequenced from a single sample in a study of cytotoxic CD8 clonotypes in ibrutinib-treated CLL. Assay used: immunoSEQ multiplex PCR; TCRdb lists only in-frame clones, some missing. The sample has approximately 84,000 clones; about 76% are singletons. This sample comprised PBMCs, obtained after 12 months of ibrutinib treatment. The source is a human donor with chronic lymphocytic leukemia.

The V gene is TRBV6-1, the J gene TRBJ2-7; 8 bases match TRBD1. CDR1 is MNHNS, CDR2 SASEGT, per germline. The CDR3 is 13 amino acids. The J segment lost 12 bases and the V segment lost 2 bases, leaving 9 bases of the junction unmatched. CDR3 sequence (DNA): TGTGCCAGCAGTGAATTGGGCAGGGGGCGCTTGTACTTC. It translates to CASSELGRGRLYF.

This clone showed up just once. The chain links TRBV6-5 to TRBJ2-3; tentatively, D is TRBD2 (6 bases). Germline CDR1 MNHEY, CDR2 SVGAGI. Trimming took off 4 bases at V and 1 base at J, with 12 bases between the two ends. The CDR3 is made up of 15 amino acids. Written as DNA, the CDR3 is TGTGCCAGCAGTTTCCGGAGGGCCCGCACAGATACGCAGTATTTT. Amino acid sequence: CASSFRRARTDTQYF.

The rearrangement links TRBV9 to TRBJ1-2, with D unresolved. The V gene's germline CDR1 is SGDLS and CDR2 YYNGEE. Trimming took 0 bases from V and 4 from J, leaving 7 bases between them. The CDR3 has 13 residues. CDR3 nucleotides: TGTGCCAGCAGCGTAGAAGGGTCCTATGGCTACACCTTC. It codes for CASSVEGSYGYTF.

V is TRBV15 and J is TRBJ1-4; a possible D gene is TRBD1 (6 bases). The CDR3 loop spans 15 amino acids. The V gene lost 5 bases and the J gene lost 6 bases, with 16 bases spanning the gap. CDR1 and CDR2 (germline): LNHNV, YYDKDF (reference sequence). In DNA form, the CDR3 reads TGTGCCACCAGCGTTGAGGGGCAGGGGTATGAAAAACTGTTTTTT. It codes for CATSVEGQGYEKLFF. Looking up the rest from reference TRBV15 and TRBJ1-4 gives the full variable domain: DAMVIQNPRYQVTQFGKPVTLSCSQTLNHNVMYWYQQKSSQAPKLLFHYYDKDFNNEADTPDNFQSRRPNTSFCFLDIRSPGLGDTAMYLCATSVEGQGYEKLFFGSGTQLSVL.

The rearrangement joins TRBV7-9 to TRBJ1-5; 10 bases map to TRBD1. Losses at the gene ends were 5 bases for V and 8 bases for J; bases not matched to a gene: 6. The CDR3 covers 14 residues. CDR1 is SEHNR and CDR2 is FQNEAQ in the germline V gene (reference sequence). The CDR3 coding sequence is TGTGCCAGCAGCGGCCGGGACAGGGGCGAGCCCCAGCATTTT. Protein sequence: CASSGRDRGEPQHF.

The chain combines TRBV19 with TRBJ1-5; D not certain. This CDR3 is built from 15 residues. CDR1 is LNHDA and CDR2 is SQIVND in the germline V gene (reference sequence). Trimming pared 3 bases from V and 4 bases from J, leaving 13 bases between. The CDR3 bases are TGTGCCAGTAGTATCCGAGACGGATTTAATCAGCCCCAGCATTTT. Translation gives CASSIRDGFNQPQHF.

The V and J genes are TRBV6-1 and TRBJ2-5; maybe TRBD2 (8 bases). This CDR3 is 15 amino acids long. Trimming pared 4 bases from V and 5 bases from J, leaving 17 bases between. Germline V gene lookup returns CDR1 MNHNS and CDR2 SASEGT. The CDR3 DNA sequence: TGTGCCAGCAGTGCCCGGACAGGCGGGAGGGAGACCCAGTACTTC. Amino acid sequence: CASSARTGGRETQYF.

The rearrangement uses TRBV6-5 and TRBJ1-3, with D possibly TRBD1 on 6 matching bases. With 7 bases removed from V and 4 bases from J, the gap between germline ends came to 17 bases. The CDR3 totals 15 residues. Germline lookup yields CDR1 MNHEY and CDR2 SVGAGI. Here the CDR3 reads CASTHEGGAGNTIYF. The CDR3 DNA sequence: TGTGCCAGCACCCACGAAGGGGGGGCGGGAAACACCATATATTTT.

The chain recombines TRBV11-3 with TRBJ2-2; D may be TRBD2 (6 bases). CDR3 length equals 17 residues. Trimming left V 1 base short and J 6 bases short, with 18 bases between. In germline, CDR1 is SGHNT, CDR2 YENEEA. The DNA of the CDR3 is TGTGCCAGCAGCTTAGCCCCCCTGGGGGGAGGCTCCGGGGAGCTGTTTTTT. Protein sequence: CASSLAPLGGGSGELFF.

Written as DNA, the CDR3 is TGTGCCAGCAGCTCTCCCTTTTATGGCTACACCTTC. Protein sequence: CASSSPFYGYTF. The chain links TRBV11-2 to TRBJ1-2; D not resolved. The CDR3 is 12 residues long. With 4 bases removed from V and 5 bases from J, the gap between germline ends came to 8 bases. Germline V lookup: CDR1 SGHAT, CDR2 FQNNGV.

The chain combines TRBV4-3 with TRBJ2-1; D possibly matches TRBD1 or TRBD2 (6 bases each). CDR3 size: 15 residues. The germline CDR1 and CDR2 sequences are LGHNA and YSLEER. V was shortened by 4 bases and J by 3 bases, with 13 bases between the two germline ends. CDR3 nucleotide sequence: TGCGCCAGCAGCCGGGACTCCAGGGGCTACAATGAGCAGTTCTTC. Translation: CASSRDSRGYNEQFF.

The chain links TRBV6-6 to TRBJ2-1; tentative D call: TRBD1 (6 bases). Trimming stripped 2 bases from V and 5 bases from J, with 13 bases between. The CDR3 is 15 residues long. Germline CDR1 and CDR2: MNHNY and SVGAGI (reference sequence). The CDR3: CASSYPGAGDNEQFF. The DNA for the CDR3 is TGTGCCAGCAGTTACCCAGGGGCCGGGGACAATGAGCAGTTCTTC.

This sequence joins TRBV5-1 and TRBJ2-1; 7 bases agree with TRBD1. V lost 0 bases, J lost 5 bases, and 2 bases stayed unmatched. This CDR3 has 14 residues. Per germline, CDR1 SGHRS and CDR2 YFSETQ. CDR3 coding DNA: TGCGCCAGCAGCTTGGGTCAGGGGGACAATGAGCAGTTCTTC. Its protein is CASSLGQGDNEQFF.

This clone was found once. The chain uses TRBV5-1 and TRBJ2-7; D not certain. This CDR3 spans 12 amino acids. Germline loops: CDR1 SGHRS, CDR2 YFSETQ. The V gene lost 0 bases and the J gene lost 6 bases, with 7 bases spanning the gap. The CDR3 here is CASSLAGGEQYF. The CDR3 DNA reads as TGCGCCAGCAGCTTGGCCGGCGGCGAGCAGTACTTC. The full variable domain, completed using reference TRBV5-1 and TRBJ2-7, is KAGVTQTPRYLIKTRGQQVTLSCSPISGHRSVSWYQQTPGQGLQFLFEYFSETQRNKGNFPGRFSGRQFSNSRSEMNVSTLELGDSALYLCASSLAGGEQYFGPGTRLTVT.